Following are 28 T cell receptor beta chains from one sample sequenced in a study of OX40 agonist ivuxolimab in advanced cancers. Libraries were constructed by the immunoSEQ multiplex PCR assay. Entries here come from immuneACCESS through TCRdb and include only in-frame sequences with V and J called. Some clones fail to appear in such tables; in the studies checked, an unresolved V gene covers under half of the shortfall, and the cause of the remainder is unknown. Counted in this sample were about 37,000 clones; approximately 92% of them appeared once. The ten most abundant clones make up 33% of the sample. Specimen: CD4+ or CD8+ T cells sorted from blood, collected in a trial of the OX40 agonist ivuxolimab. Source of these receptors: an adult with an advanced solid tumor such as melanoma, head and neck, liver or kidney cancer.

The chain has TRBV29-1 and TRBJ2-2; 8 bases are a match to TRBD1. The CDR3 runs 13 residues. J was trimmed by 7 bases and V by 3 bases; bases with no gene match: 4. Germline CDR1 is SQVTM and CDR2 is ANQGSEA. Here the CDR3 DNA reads TGCAGCGTTGATACAGGGGGTTTCGGGGAGCTGTTTTTT. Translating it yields CSVDTGGFGELFF.

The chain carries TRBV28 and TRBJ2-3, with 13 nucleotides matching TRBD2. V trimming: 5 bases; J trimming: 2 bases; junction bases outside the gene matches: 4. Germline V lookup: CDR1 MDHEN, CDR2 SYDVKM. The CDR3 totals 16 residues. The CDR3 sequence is CASSPGLAGNTDTQYF. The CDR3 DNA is TGTGCCAGCAGTCCGGGACTAGCGGGGAACACAGATACGCAGTATTTT.

The CDR3 region has the DNA TGTGCCAGCAGTTACGGGACTAGCGTCTACAATGAGCAGTTCTTC. The encoded protein is CASSYGTSVYNEQFF. The chain is built from TRBV28 and TRBJ2-1, with 10 bases fitting TRBD2. J gave up 3 bases and V 4 bases, and 3 bases lay outside the gene matches. This CDR3 is built from 15 residues. The germline V gene has CDR1 MDHEN and CDR2 SYDVKM.

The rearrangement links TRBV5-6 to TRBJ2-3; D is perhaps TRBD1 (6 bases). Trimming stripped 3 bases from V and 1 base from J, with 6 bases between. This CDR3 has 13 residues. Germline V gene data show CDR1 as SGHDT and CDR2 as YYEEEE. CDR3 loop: CASSWTGTDTQYF. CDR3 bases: TGTGCCAGCAGCTGGACAGGCACAGATACGCAGTATTTT.

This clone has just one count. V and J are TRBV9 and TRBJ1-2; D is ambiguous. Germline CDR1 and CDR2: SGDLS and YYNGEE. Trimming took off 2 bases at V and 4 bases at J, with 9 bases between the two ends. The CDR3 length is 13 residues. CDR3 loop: CASSVLSGYGYTF. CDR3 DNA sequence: TGTGCCAGCAGCGTCCTATCCGGCTATGGCTACACCTTC.

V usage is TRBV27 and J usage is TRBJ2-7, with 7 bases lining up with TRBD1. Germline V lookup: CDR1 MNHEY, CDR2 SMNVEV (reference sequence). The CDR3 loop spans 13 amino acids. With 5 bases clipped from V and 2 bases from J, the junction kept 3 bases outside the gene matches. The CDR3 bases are TGTGCCAGCAGTCACAGGGGACCCTACGAGCAGTACTTC. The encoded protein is CASSHRGPYEQYF.

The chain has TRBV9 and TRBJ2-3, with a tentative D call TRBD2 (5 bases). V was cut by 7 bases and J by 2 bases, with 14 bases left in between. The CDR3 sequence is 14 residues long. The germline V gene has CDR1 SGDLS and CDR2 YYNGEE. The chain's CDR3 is CASGEKANTDTQYF. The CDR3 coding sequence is TGTGCCAGCGGGGAGAAGGCTAACACAGATACGCAGTATTTT.

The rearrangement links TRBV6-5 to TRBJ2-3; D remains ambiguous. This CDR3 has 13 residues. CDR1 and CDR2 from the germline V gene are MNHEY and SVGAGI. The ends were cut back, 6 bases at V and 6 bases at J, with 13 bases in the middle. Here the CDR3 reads CASRLLGSDTQYF. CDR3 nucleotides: TGTGCCAGCAGACTACTGGGATCCGATACGCAGTATTTT.

The CDR3 region is CASSPGQGNLYEQYF. In DNA, the CDR3 is TGCGCCAGCAGCCCGGGACAGGGGAATCTCTACGAGCAGTACTTC. V and J are TRBV4-1 and TRBJ2-7; TRBD1 aligns across 10 bases. The junction had 6 bases not matched to a gene; V was cut back by 4 bases and J by 3 bases. CDR3 length equals 15 residues. Germline CDR1 is MGHRA and CDR2 is YSYEKL.

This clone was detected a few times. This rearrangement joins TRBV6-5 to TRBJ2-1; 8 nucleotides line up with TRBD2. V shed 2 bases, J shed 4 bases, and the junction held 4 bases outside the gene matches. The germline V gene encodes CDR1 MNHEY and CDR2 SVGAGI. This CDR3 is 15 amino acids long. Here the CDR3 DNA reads TGTGCCAGCAGTTACCTAGCGGGTGGATACAATGAGCAGTTCTTC. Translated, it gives CASSYLAGGYNEQFF.

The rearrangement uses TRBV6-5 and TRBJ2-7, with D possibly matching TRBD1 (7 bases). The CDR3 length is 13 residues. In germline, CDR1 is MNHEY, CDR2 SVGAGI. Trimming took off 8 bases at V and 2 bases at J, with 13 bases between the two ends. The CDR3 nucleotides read TGTGCCAGCCAGGGGGAGGCACCCTACGAGCAGTACTTC. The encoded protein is CASQGEAPYEQYF.

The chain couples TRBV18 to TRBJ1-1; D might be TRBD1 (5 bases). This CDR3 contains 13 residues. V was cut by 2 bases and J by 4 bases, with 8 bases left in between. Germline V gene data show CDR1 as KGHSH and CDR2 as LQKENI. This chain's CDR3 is CASSPWGSTEAFF. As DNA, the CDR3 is TGTGCCAGCTCACCATGGGGGAGCACTGAAGCTTTCTTT.

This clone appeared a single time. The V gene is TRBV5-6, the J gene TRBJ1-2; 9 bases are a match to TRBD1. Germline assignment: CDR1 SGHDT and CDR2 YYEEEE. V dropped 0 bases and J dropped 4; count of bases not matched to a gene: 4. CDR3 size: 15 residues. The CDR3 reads CASSLGDRVSYGYTF. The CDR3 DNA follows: TGTGCCAGCAGCTTGGGGGACAGGGTGAGCTATGGCTACACCTTC. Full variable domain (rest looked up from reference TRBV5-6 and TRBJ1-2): DAGVTQSPTHLIKTRGQQVTLRCSPKSGHDTVSWYQQALGQGPQFIFQYYEEEERQRGNFPDRFSGHQFPNYSSELNVNALLLGDSALYLCASSLGDRVSYGYTFGSGTRLTVV.

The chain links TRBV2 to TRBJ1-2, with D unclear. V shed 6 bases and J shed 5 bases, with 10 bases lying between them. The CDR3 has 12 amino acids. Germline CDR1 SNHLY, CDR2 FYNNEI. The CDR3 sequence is CASRPTEYGYTF. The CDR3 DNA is TGTGCCAGCAGGCCCACAGAGTATGGCTACACCTTC.

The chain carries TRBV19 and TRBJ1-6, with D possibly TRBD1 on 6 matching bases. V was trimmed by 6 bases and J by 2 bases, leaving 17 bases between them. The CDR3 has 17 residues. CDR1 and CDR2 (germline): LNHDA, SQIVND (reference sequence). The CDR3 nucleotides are TGTGCCAGTAGCTCCCTCCGGACAGCTACCTATAATTCACCCCTCCACTTT. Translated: CASSSLRTATYNSPLHF.

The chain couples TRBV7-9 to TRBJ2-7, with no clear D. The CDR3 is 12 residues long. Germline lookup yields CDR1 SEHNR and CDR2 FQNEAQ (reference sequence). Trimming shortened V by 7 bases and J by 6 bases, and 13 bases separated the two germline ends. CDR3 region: CASTQSIGEQYF. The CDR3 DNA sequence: TGTGCCAGCACCCAAAGCATCGGCGAGCAGTACTTC.

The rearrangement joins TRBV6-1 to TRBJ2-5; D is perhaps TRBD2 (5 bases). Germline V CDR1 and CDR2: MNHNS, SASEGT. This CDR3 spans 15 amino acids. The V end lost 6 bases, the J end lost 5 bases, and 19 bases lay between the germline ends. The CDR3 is CASRDLGIPVETQYF. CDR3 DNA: TGTGCCAGCAGAGATCTCGGGATTCCTGTGGAGACCCAGTACTTC.

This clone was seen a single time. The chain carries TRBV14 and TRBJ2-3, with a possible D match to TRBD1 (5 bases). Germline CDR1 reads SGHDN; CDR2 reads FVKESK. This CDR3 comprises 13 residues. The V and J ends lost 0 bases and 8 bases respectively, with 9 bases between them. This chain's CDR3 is CASSQEDNPTQYF. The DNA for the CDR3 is TGTGCCAGCAGCCAAGAGGACAACCCTACGCAGTATTTT.

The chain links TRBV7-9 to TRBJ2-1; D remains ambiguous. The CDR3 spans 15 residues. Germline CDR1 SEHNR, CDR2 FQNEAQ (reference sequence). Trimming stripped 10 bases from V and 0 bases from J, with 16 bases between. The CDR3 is CATLTGSSSYNEQFF. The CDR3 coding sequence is TGTGCCACCCTGACCGGTTCCAGCTCCTACAATGAGCAGTTCTTC.

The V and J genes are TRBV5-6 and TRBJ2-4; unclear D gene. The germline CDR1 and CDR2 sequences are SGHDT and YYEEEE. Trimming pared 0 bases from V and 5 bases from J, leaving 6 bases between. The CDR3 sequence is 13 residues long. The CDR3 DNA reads TGTGCCAGCAGCTTGGGTGGGGAAAACATTCAGTACTTC. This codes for CASSLGGENIQYF.

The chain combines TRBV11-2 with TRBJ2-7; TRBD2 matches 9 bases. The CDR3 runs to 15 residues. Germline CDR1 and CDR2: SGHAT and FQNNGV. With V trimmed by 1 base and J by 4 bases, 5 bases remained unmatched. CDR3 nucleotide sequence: TGTGCCAGCAGCTTAGTTAGCGGGGGACTTTACGAGCAGTACTTC. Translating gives CASSLVSGGLYEQYF. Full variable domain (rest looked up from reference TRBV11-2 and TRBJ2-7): EAGVAQSPRYKIIEKRQSVAFWCNPISGHATLYWYQQILGQGPKLLIQFQNNGVVDDSQLPKDRFSAERLKGVDSTLKIQPAKLEDSAVYLCASSLVSGGLYEQYFGPGTRLTVT.

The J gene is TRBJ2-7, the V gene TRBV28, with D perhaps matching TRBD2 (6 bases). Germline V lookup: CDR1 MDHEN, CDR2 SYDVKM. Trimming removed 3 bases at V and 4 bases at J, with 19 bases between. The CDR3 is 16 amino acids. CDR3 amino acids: CASSFRPLGLSYEQYF. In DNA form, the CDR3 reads TGTGCCAGCAGTTTTAGGCCTCTGGGACTCTCTTACGAGCAGTACTTC.

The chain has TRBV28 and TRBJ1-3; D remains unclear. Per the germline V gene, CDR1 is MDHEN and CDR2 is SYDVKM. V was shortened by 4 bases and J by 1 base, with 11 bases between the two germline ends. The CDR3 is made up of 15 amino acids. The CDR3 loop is CASSSYRESGNTIYF. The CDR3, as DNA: TGTGCCAGCAGTTCCTATAGGGAGTCTGGAAACACCATATATTTT.

This CDR3 reads CASSQDLLRGRGEKLFF. In DNA form, the CDR3 reads TGCGCCAGCAGCCAAGATTTACTCAGGGGTCGGGGCGAAAAACTGTTTTTT. This chain links TRBV4-3 with TRBJ1-4; D is perhaps TRBD1 (6 bases). Germline V gene sequence: CDR1 LGHNA, CDR2 YSLEER. This CDR3 region has 17 residues. Trimming cost V 0 bases and J 8 bases, with 19 bases left between them.

In nucleotides, the CDR3 is TGCGCCAGCAGCGGGACTAGCGGGAGTAATGAGCAGTTCTTC. It codes for CASSGTSGSNEQFF. This chain joins TRBV4-1 and TRBJ2-1, with TRBD2 matching 14 bases. The J segment lost 7 bases and the V segment lost 5 bases, leaving 1 base of the junction unmatched. This CDR3 comprises 14 residues. Germline V gene data show CDR1 as MGHRA and CDR2 as YSYEKL.

This CDR3 reads CASSLWGGETQYF. In DNA form, the CDR3 reads TGTGCCAGCTCGCTCTGGGGAGGCGAGACCCAGTACTTC. The genes are TRBV14 and TRBJ2-5, with D possibly TRBD2 on 6 matching bases. Germline V CDR1 and CDR2: SGHDN, FVKESK. The CDR3 contains 13 residues. The V end was cut by 8 bases, the J end by 5 bases, with 15 bases between.

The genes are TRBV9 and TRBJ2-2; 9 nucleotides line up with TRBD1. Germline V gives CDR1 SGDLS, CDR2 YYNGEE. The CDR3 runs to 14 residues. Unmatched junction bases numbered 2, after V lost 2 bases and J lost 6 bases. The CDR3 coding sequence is TGTGCCAGCAGCGTGACAGGGGGTGCCGGGGAGCTGTTTTTT. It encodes CASSVTGGAGELFF.

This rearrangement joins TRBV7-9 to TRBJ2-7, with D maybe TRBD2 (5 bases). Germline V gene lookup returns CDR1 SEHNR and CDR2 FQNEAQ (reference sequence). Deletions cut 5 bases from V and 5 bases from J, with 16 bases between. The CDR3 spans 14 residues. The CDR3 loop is CASSPDWTIDEQYF. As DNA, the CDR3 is TGTGCCAGCAGCCCGGACTGGACGATAGACGAGCAGTACTTC.